These T cell receptor beta chains were read from a single sample in a study of T cell responses to AZD1222 COVID-19 vaccine. Using immunoSEQ multiplex PCR, the repertoire was profiled, and TCRdb retains in-frame clones only, with some absent. This sample has over 85,000 clones, with less than 85% found just once. This material consisted of peripheral blood, taken 28 days after the second AZD1222 dose. These receptors came from an adult who received the AZD1222 COVID-19 vaccine. CDR3s include the opening cysteine and the closing phenylalanine or tryptophan. The D gene is left open where the match is weak. Some rows mark clone size as missing; the rest say once, few, many or name a class of expanded clone.

d_call	j_call	v_call	clone_size	cdr3_nt	cdr3_aa
NA	TRBJ1-5	TRBV5-6	NA	TGTGCCAGCAGCATGCTGGGACGGTACAATCAGCCCCAGCATTTT	CASSMLGRYNQPQHF
NA	TRBJ2-5	TRBV4-1	NA	TGCGCCAGCAGCCAAGATGGTATGGGCCAAGAGACCCAGTACTTC	CASSQDGMGQETQYF
TRBD2	TRBJ2-5	TRBV5-1	NA	TGCGCCAGCAGCTTGGGTGGGACTAGCGGCCTCGGGGCGGAGTACTTC	CASSLGGTSGLGAEYF
TRBD1	TRBJ2-7	TRBV11-1	NA	TGTGCCAGCAGCTTGCAGGGGGCTTACGAGCAGTACTTC	CASSLQGAYEQYF
NA	TRBJ2-5	TRBV2	NA	TGTGCCAGCCTAGTGAAGTTCGGGTCCCCGCAAGAGACCCAGTACTTC	CASLVKFGSPQETQYF
NA	TRBJ1-1	TRBV2	NA	TGTGCCAGCAGTACAGGGCCAGGCACTGAAGCTTTCTTT	CASSTGPGTEAFF
TRBD1	TRBJ1-3	TRBV18	NA	TGTGCCAGCTCAGCCGGACAGGCAGGGGACACCATATATTTT	CASSAGQAGDTIYF
NA	TRBJ2-2	TRBV15	few	TGTGCCACCAGCAGAGGTGGCAGGGGAGCCGGGGAGCTGTTTTTT	CATSRGGRGAGELFF
NA	TRBJ1-6	TRBV3-1/TRBV3-2	NA	TGTGCCAGCAGCCAAATCCCAGTTCTTCGGAATTCACCCCTCCACTTT	CASSQIPVLRNSPLHF
NA	TRBJ2-4	TRBV6-5	NA	TGTGCCAGCAGTCCTGGACAAGTAGCCAAAAACATTCAGTACTTC	CASSPGQVAKNIQYF
TRBD1	TRBJ2-5	TRBV7-7	NA	TGTGCCAGCAGCACCCAAAACAGGGGGACCCAGTACTTC	CASSTQNRGTQYF
NA	TRBJ2-1	TRBV19	NA	TGTGCCAGTAGTACCCAGTCGGGCTCCTACAATGAGCAGTTCTTC	CASSTQSGSYNEQFF
NA	TRBJ1-1	TRBV4-3	NA	TGCGCCAGCAGCCAAGATTTTACGAACACTGAAGCTTTCTTT	CASSQDFTNTEAFF
TRBD2	TRBJ2-7	TRBV7-2	NA	TGTGCCAGCAGCTTCGGACTAGCGGGGCCCTACGAGCAGTACTTC	CASSFGLAGPYEQYF
NA	TRBJ1-2	TRBV6-4	once	TGTGCCAGCAGTGACTCAAGGGCAGGCTATGGCTACACCTTC	CASSDSRAGYGYTF
TRBD1	TRBJ1-2	TRBV29-1	NA	TGCAGCGTTCCCCACCTGACAGGGGGCTATGGCTACACCTTC	CSVPHLTGGYGYTF
NA	TRBJ2-2	TRBV2	NA	TGTGCCAGCAGGGCCGGGACTCCGACCACCGGGGAGCTGTTTTTT	CASRAGTPTTGELFF
NA	TRBJ1-6	TRBV10-3	NA	TGTGCCATCAGCGCGGGGAATTCACCCCTCCACTTT	CAISAGNSPLHF
NA	TRBJ1-1	TRBV18	NA	TGTGCCAGCTCACCACGGGCAGGGGCTTATAACACTGAAGCTTTCTTT	CASSPRAGAYNTEAFF
TRBD1	TRBJ1-2	TRBV7-2	NA	TGTGCCAGCAGCTTAGGGTTCCGACAGGGTGGGAACTATGGCTACACCTTC	CASSLGFRQGGNYGYTF
NA	TRBJ1-1	TRBV11-2	NA	TGTGCCAGCAGCTTGGGGAGGCCAGCCACTGAAGCTTTCTTT	CASSLGRPATEAFF
NA	TRBJ1-5	TRBV19	few	TGTGCCAGTAGTGCTTTCGGACAGATAGGCAATCAGCCCCAGCATTTT	CASSAFGQIGNQPQHF
NA	TRBJ2-7	TRBV2	NA	TGTGCCAGCCACATGGGGTTAGCGGCAGCCTACGAGCAGTACTTC	CASHMGLAAAYEQYF
NA	TRBJ1-4	TRBV11-3	NA	TGTGCCAGCAGCTACGACAGTGCTAATGAAAAACTGTTTTTT	CASSYDSANEKLFF
NA	TRBJ1-4	TRBV5-1	NA	TGCGCCAGCAGCTTGGCAGGAGCATTTAATGAAAAACTGTTTTTT	CASSLAGAFNEKLFF
NA	TRBJ1-3	TRBV25-1	NA	TGTGCCAGCAGTACCGAAGGAAACACCATATATTTT	CASSTEGNTIYF
NA	TRBJ2-5	TRBV6-2/TRBV6-3	few	TGTGCCAGCAGTTATAGACAGGACAGCCGAGAGACCCAGTACTTC	CASSYRQDSRETQYF
NA	TRBJ2-3	TRBV10-3	NA	TGTGCCATCAGTGGGGCACGATTGGCGGAGGGGGCAGGTGGGGATACGCAGTATTTT	CAISGARLAEGAGGDTQYF
TRBD1	TRBJ1-6	TRBV30	NA	TGTGCCTGGAGTGTTGGACAGGTTAATTCACCCCTCCACTTT	CAWSVGQVNSPLHF
TRBD2	TRBJ2-4	TRBV11-2	NA	TGTGCCAGCAGCTTCACTAGCGGGGAAAACATTCAGTACTTC	CASSFTSGENIQYF
TRBD2	TRBJ2-7	TRBV3-1/TRBV3-2	NA	TGTGCCAGCAGCCCGCACGGACTAGCGGCAACCTACGAGCAGTACTTC	CASSPHGLAATYEQYF
NA	TRBJ1-2	TRBV6-5	once	TGTGCCAGCATGGAGAGGGACTATGGCTACACCTTC	CASMERDYGYTF
NA	TRBJ1-1	TRBV18	NA	TGTGCCAGCTCACCAAGTATTGCCACGGCCACTGAAGCTTTCTTT	CASSPSIATATEAFF
NA	TRBJ1-2	TRBV7-9	NA	TGTGCCAGCAGCACCTGGGGCGGGTTGGAGGATGGCTACACCTTC	CASSTWGGLEDGYTF
TRBD1	TRBJ2-6	TRBV7-2	few	TGTGCCAGCAGCTTAAACAGGGGTTTAGCTGGGGCCAACGTCCTGACTTTC	CASSLNRGLAGANVLTF
NA	TRBJ2-3	TRBV3-1/TRBV3-2	NA	TGTGCCAGCAGCCAAGTTTCTACAGATACGCAGTATTTT	CASSQVSTDTQYF
TRBD2	TRBJ2-7	TRBV7-3	once	TGTGCCAGCAGCACCGAGGGACTAGCGGGAGGGCCGCTGCACTTC	CASSTEGLAGGPLHF
NA	TRBJ1-5	TRBV3-1/TRBV3-2	once	TGTGCCAGCAGCCAATCCAGTAGCAATCAGCCCCAGCATTTT	CASSQSSSNQPQHF
TRBD1	TRBJ1-4	TRBV6-4	NA	TGTGCCAGCAGTTTGGACAGGGGGGGTGAAAAACTGTTTTTT	CASSLDRGGEKLFF
TRBD1	TRBJ2-3	TRBV29-1	NA	TGCAGCGTGGACGGACAGGGCCGGAGTACGCAGTATTTT	CSVDGQGRSTQYF
TRBD1	TRBJ2-7	TRBV18	NA	TGTGCCAGCTCACCCCGCGGACAGGGAATAGGCGAGCAGTACTTC	CASSPRGQGIGEQYF
TRBD2	TRBJ2-2	TRBV5-4	NA	TGTGCCAGCAGCTTTAGCGGGGGAGGTACCGGGGAGCTGTTTTTT	CASSFSGGGTGELFF
NA	TRBJ1-5	TRBV5-6	NA	TGTGCCAGCAGCTCCCGGGACGGCCGCAATCAGCCCCAGCATTTT	CASSSRDGRNQPQHF
NA	TRBJ2-5	TRBV10-3	NA	TGTGCCATCAGTGAGTCACTACTATTAAAAGAGACCCAGTACTTC	CAISESLLLKETQYF
NA	TRBJ1-1	TRBV9	NA	TGTGCCAGCAGCGGGGGGGCAGACCTCACTGAAGCTTTCTTT	CASSGGADLTEAFF
NA	TRBJ1-2	TRBV4-2	once	TGTGCCAGCAGCCAAGATCCCGGGGCAGGGAGGGGAATGGGCTATGGCTACACCTTC	CASSQDPGAGRGMGYGYTF
NA	TRBJ1-5	TRBV10-3	NA	TGTGCCATCAGTGAGTCGGGTAGGTTGACAGGCAATCAGCCCCAGCATTTT	CAISESGRLTGNQPQHF
NA	TRBJ2-7	TRBV12-3/TRBV12-4	NA	TGTGCCAGCAGTTTAAGAGAAAACTACGAGCAGTACTTC	CASSLRENYEQYF
TRBD1	TRBJ2-5	TRBV6-5	NA	TGTGCCAGCAGGGCCGACAGGGCCCCTCTGTACTTC	CASRADRAPLYF